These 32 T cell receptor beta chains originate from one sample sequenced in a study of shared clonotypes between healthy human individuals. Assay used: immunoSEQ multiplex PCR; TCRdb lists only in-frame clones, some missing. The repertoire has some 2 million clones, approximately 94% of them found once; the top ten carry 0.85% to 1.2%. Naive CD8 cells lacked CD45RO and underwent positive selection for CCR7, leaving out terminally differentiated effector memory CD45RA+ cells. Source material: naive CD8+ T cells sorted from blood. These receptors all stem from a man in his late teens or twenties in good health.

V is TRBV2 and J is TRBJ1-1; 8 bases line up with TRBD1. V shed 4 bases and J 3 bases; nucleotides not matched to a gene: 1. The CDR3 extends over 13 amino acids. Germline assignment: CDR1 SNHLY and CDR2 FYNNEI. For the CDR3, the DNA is TGTGCCAGCAGTGGGACAGGGTACACTGAAGCTTTCTTT. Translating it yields CASSGTGYTEAFF.

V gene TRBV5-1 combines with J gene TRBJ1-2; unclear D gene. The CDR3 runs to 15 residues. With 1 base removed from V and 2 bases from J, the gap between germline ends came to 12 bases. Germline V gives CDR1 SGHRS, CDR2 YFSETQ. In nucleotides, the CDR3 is TGCGCCAGCAGCTTGTTAATACAGAGCAACTATGGCTACACCTTC. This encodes CASSLLIQSNYGYTF. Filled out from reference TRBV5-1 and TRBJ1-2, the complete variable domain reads KAGVTQTPRYLIKTRGQQVTLSCSPISGHRSVSWYQQTPGQGLQFLFEYFSETQRNKGNFPGRFSGRQFSNSRSEMNVSTLELGDSALYLCASSLLIQSNYGYTFGSGTRLTVV.

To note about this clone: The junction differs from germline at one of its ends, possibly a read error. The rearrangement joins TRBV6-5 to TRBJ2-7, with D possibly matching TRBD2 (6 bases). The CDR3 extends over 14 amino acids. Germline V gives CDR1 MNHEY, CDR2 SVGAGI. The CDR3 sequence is CASSYGGATYEQCF. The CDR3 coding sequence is TGTGCCAGCAGTTACGGAGGGGCTACCTACGAGCAGTGCTTC.

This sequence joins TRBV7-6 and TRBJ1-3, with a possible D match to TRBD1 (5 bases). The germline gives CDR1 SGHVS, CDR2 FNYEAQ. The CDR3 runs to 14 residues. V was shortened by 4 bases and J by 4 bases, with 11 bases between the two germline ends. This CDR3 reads CASSSGGSGNTIYF. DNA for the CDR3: TGTGCCAGCAGCTCGGGGGGGAGCGGAAACACCATATATTTT.

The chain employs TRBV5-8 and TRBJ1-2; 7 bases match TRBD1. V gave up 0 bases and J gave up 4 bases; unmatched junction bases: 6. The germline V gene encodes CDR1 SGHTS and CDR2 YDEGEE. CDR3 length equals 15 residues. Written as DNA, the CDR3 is TGTGCCAGCAGCTTGGGAGGGGGCGCCGTCTATGGCTACACCTTC. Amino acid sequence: CASSLGGGAVYGYTF.

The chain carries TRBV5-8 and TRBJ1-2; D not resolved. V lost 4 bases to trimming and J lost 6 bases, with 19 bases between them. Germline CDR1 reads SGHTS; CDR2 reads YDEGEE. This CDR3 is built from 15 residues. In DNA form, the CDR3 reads TGTGCCAGCAGCATGGACGGGAGCCGATTGGATGGCTACACCTTC. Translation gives CASSMDGSRLDGYTF.

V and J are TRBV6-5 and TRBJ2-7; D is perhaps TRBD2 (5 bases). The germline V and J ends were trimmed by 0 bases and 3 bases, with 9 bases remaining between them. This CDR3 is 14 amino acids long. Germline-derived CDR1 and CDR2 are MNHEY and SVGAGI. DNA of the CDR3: TGTGCCAGCAGTTACTCAGAGGGCCTCTACGAGCAGTACTTC. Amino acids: CASSYSEGLYEQYF.

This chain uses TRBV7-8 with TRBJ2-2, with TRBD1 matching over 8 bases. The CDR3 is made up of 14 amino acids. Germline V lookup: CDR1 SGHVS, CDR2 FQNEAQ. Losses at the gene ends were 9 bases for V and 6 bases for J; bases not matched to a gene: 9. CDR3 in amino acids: CASHRGEISGELFF. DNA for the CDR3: TGTGCCAGTCACAGGGGGGAGATATCCGGGGAGCTGTTTTTT.

This CDR3 reads CASSQLGLAHTGELFF. CDR3 bases: TGTGCCAGCAGCCAACTGGGACTCGCGCACACCGGGGAGCTGTTTTTT. This chain uses TRBV14 with TRBJ2-2; maybe TRBD2 (6 bases). Trimming shortened V by 2 bases and J by 3 bases, and 13 bases separated the two germline ends. This CDR3 comprises 16 residues. CDR1 is SGHDN and CDR2 is FVKESK in the germline V gene. The full variable domain, completed using reference TRBV14 and TRBJ2-2, is EAGVTQFPSHSVIEKGQTVTLRCDPISGHDNLYWYRRVMGKEIKFLLHFVKESKQDESGMPNNRFLAERTGGTYSTLKVQPAELEDSGVYFCASSQLGLAHTGELFFGEGSRLTVL.

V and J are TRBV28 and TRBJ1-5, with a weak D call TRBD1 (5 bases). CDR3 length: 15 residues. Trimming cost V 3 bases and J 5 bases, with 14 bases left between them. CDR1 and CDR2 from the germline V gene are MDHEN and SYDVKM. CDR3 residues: CASSLRQGYDQPQHF. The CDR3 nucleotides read TGTGCCAGCAGTTTGCGGCAGGGATACGATCAGCCCCAGCATTTT.

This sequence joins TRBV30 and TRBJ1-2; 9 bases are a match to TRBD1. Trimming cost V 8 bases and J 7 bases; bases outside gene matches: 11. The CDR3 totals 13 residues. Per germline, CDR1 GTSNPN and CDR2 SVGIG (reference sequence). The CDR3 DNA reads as TGTGCCCTAAATAAGTGGGACAGGGCTGGCTACACCTTC. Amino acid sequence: CALNKWDRAGYTF.

For the CDR3, the DNA is TGCGCCAGCAGCTTGTCCACAGGGTTTGAAGCTTTCTTT. Translating it yields CASSLSTGFEAFF. This sequence joins TRBV5-1 and TRBJ1-1, with D possibly being TRBD1 (6 bases). The CDR3 is 13 residues long. The V gene lost 1 base and the J gene lost 7 bases, with 11 bases spanning the gap. The V gene's germline CDR1 is SGHRS and CDR2 YFSETQ. Complete variable domain (other parts from reference TRBV5-1 and TRBJ1-1): KAGVTQTPRYLIKTRGQQVTLSCSPISGHRSVSWYQQTPGQGLQFLFEYFSETQRNKGNFPGRFSGRQFSNSRSEMNVSTLELGDSALYLCASSLSTGFEAFFGQGTRLTVV.

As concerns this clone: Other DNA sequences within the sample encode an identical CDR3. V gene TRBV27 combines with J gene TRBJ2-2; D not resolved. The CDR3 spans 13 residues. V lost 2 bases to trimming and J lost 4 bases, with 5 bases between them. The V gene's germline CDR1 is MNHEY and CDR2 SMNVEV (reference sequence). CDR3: CASSLVFTGELFF. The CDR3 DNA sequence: TGTGCCAGCAGTTTAGTATTCACCGGGGAGCTGTTTTTT.

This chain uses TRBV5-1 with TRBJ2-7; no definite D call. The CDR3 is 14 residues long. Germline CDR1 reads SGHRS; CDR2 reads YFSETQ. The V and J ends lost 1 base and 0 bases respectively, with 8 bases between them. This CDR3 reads CASSLSQNSYEQYF. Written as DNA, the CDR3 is TGCGCCAGCAGCTTGTCCCAGAACTCCTACGAGCAGTACTTC.

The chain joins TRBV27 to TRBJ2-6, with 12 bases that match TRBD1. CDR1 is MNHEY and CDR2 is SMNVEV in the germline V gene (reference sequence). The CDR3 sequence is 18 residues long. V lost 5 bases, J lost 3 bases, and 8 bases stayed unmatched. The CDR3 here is CASSPPGTGGSGANVLTF. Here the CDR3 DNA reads TGTGCCAGCAGTCCCCCAGGGACAGGGGGCAGTGGGGCCAACGTCCTGACTTTC. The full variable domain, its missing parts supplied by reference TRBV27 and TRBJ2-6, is EAQVTQNPRYLITVTGKKLTVTCSQNMNHEYMSWYRQDPGLGLRQIYYSMNVEVTDKGDVPEGYKVSRKEKRNFPLILESPSPNQTSLYFCASSPPGTGGSGANVLTFGAGSRLTVL.

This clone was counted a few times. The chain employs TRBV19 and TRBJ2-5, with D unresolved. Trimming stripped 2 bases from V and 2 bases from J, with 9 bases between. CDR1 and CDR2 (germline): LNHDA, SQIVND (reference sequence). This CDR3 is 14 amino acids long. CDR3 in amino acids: CASSISQKQETQYF. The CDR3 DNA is TGTGCCAGTAGTATATCCCAAAAACAAGAGACCCAGTACTTC.

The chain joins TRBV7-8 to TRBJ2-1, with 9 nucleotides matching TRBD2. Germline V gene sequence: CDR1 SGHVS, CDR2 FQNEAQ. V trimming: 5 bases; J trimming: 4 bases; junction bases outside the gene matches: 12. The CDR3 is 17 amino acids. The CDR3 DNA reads TGTGCCAGCAGCCAGGGGCTGGCGGGAGGGCTGTACAATGAGCAGTTCTTC. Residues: CASSQGLAGGLYNEQFF.

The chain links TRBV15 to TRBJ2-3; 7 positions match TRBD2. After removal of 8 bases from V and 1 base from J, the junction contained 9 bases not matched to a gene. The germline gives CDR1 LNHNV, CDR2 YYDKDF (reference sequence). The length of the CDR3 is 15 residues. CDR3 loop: CATAYLAGGTDTQYF. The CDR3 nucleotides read TGTGCCACCGCTTACCTGGCGGGGGGCACAGATACGCAGTATTTT.

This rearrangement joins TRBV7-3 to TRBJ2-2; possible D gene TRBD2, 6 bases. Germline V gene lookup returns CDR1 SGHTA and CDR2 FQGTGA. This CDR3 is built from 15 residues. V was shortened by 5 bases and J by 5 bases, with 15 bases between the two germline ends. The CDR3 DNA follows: TGTGCCAGCAGCCTGGACTACCTAGGGACCGGGGAGCTGTTTTTT. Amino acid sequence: CASSLDYLGTGELFF.

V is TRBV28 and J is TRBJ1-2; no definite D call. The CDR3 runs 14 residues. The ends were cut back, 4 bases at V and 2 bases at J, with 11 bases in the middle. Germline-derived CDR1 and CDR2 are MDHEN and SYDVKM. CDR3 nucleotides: TGTGCCAGCAGTTGGAGCGGAACGAACTATGGCTACACCTTC. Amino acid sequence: CASSWSGTNYGYTF.

The CDR3 spells CAWSRADEQFF. DNA for the CDR3: TGTGCCTGGAGCAGGGCGGATGAGCAGTTCTTC. The V and J genes are TRBV30 and TRBJ2-1, with D maybe TRBD1 (5 bases). CDR3 length: 11 residues. Germline loops: CDR1 GTSNPN, CDR2 SVGIG (reference sequence). The germline V and J ends were trimmed by 3 bases and 8 bases, with 8 bases remaining between them.

CDR3 sequence (DNA): TGTGCCAGCAGTATCTCCGGGACAGGATACGGCTACACCTTC. Its translation: CASSISGTGYGYTF. The V call is TRBV6-5, the J call TRBJ1-2; 8 bases agree with TRBD1. This CDR3 spans 14 amino acids. After removal of 5 bases from V and 8 bases from J, the junction contained 10 bases not matched to a gene. In germline, CDR1 is MNHEY, CDR2 SVGAGI.

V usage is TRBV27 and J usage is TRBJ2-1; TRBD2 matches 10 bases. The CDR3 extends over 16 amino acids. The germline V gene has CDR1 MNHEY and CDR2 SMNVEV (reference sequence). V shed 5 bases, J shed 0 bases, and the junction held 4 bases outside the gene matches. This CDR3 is CASSEKREGSYNEQFF. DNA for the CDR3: TGTGCCAGCAGTGAAAAGCGGGAGGGCTCCTACAATGAGCAGTTCTTC.

The CDR3 bases are TGTGCCACCAGCAGAGATGGGACAGGGGGCCTAAACGAGCAGTACTTC. It specifies CATSRDGTGGLNEQYF. The genes are TRBV15 and TRBJ2-7; 12 bases are a match to TRBD1. V was clipped by 0 bases and J by 5 bases; unmatched bases: 5. Germline CDR1 LNHNV, CDR2 YYDKDF (reference sequence). This CDR3 is 16 amino acids long. Full variable domain (outside the CDR3, taken from reference TRBV15 and TRBJ2-7): DAMVIQNPRYQVTQFGKPVTLSCSQTLNHNVMYWYQQKSSQAPKLLFHYYDKDFNNEADTPDNFQSRRPNTSFCFLDIRSPGLGDTAMYLCATSRDGTGGLNEQYFGPGTRLTVT.

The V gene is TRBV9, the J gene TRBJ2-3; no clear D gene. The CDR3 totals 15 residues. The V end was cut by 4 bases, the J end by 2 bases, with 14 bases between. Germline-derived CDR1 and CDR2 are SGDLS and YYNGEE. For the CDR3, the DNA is TGTGCCAGCAGCCTATACAATAGGGTCACAGATACGCAGTATTTT. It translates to CASSLYNRVTDTQYF.

The CDR3 reads CASSWGGSSYEQYF. The CDR3 DNA reads TGTGCCAGCAGCTGGGGGGGGAGCTCCTACGAGCAGTACTTC. The J gene is TRBJ2-7, the V gene TRBV5-8; 7 bases are shared with TRBD2. CDR1 and CDR2 from the germline V gene are SGHTS and YDEGEE. The CDR3 has 14 residues. The V and J ends lost 3 bases and 0 bases, in that order; junction bases with no gene match: 3.

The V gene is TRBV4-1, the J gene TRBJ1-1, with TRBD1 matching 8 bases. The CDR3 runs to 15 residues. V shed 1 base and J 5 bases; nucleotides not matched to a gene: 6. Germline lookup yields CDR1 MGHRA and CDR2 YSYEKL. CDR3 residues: CASSQVGQGKTEAFF. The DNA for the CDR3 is TGCGCCAGCAGCCAAGTAGGACAGGGTAAAACTGAAGCTTTCTTT.

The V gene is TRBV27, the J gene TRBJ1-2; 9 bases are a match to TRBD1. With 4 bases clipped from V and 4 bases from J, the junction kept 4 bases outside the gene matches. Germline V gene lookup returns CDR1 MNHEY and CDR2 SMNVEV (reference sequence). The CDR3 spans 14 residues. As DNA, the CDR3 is TGTGCCAGCAGTTCGGGACAGGGTAGCTATGGCTACACCTTC. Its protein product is CASSSGQGSYGYTF.

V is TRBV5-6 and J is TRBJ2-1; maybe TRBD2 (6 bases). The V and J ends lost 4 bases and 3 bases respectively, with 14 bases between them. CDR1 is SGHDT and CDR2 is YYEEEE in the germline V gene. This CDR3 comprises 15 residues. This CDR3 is CASSDAGTYYNEQFF. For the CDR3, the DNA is TGTGCCAGCAGCGACGCCGGGACTTACTACAATGAGCAGTTCTTC.

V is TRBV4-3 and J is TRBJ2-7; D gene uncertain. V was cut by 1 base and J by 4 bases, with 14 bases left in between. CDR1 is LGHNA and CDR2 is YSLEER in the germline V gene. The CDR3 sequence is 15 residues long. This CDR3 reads CASSQGDTTNYEQYF. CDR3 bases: TGCGCCAGCAGCCAAGGAGATACAACTAATTACGAGCAGTACTTC.

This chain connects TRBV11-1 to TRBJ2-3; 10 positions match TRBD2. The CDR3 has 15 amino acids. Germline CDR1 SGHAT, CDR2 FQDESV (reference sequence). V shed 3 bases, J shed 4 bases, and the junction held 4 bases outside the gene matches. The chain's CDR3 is CASSFLAGASDTQYF. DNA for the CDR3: TGTGCCAGCAGCTTCCTAGCGGGGGCTTCAGATACGCAGTATTTT.

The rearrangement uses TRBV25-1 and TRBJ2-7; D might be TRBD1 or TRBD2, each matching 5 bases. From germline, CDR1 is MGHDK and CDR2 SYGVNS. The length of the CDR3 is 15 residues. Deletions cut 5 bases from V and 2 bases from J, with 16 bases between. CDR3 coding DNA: TGTGCCAGCAGTTCTTATACCGGGACGGCCTACGAGCAGTACTTC. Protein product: CASSSYTGTAYEQYF.